These T cell receptor beta chains were read from a single sample in a study of blood T cell repertoires in COVID-19. TCRdb keeps only in-frame clones here, not all; method: immunoSEQ multiplex PCR. The table lists more than 250,000 clones, around 89% of them singletons. Specimen: PBMCs or T cells enriched from blood (not recorded which). Receptors were obtained from a woman in her thirties or forties with acute COVID-19. The conserved cysteine and the conserved F or W are not part of the CDR3 here.

J gene | V gene | CDR3 protein
TRBJ2-1 | TRBV6-2/TRBV6-3 | ASSSPLAGEVNEQF
TRBJ2-5 | TRBV10-1 | ASSGGLQETQY
TRBJ1-2 | TRBV11-2 | ASSLFLGTGGLKGSGYT
TRBJ1-1 | TRBV4-3 | ASSLLDRAAEAF
TRBJ2-2 | TRBV19 | ASSITVTGELF
TRBJ1-1 | TRBV6-5 | ASSYSTPGNTEAF
TRBJ2-1 | TRBV10-3 | ATLPSGSKSEQF
TRBJ1-4 | TRBV25-1 | ASSEFRGGNEKLF
TRBJ1-2 | TRBV5-1 | ASSLASGRNYGYT
TRBJ1-2 | TRBV24-1 | ATSDYGVYGYT
TRBJ1-2 | TRBV5-4 | ASSSSLGGYGYT
TRBJ2-2 | TRBV5-1 | ASSSTPAGELF
TRBJ2-1 | TRBV10-1 | ASSHNPGSTSSYNEQF